One sample yielded the 16 T cell receptor beta chains listed below, sequenced in a study of multiple sclerosis patients with progressive multifocal leukoencephalopathy. Noted time point: time of PML onset. Clones were sequenced by immunoSEQ multiplex PCR, and TCRdb holds only the in-frame ones, with some missing. Of about 30,000 clones listed, approximately 85% are singletons. The sample was PBMCs, taken from a patient treated with natalizumab. These receptors originate from a woman between 25 and 40 years old with progressive multifocal leukoencephalopathy.

This clone has a single count. The chain is built from TRBV7-3 and TRBJ1-1; the D is unclear. CDR3 size: 13 residues. The V end was cut by 5 bases, the J end by 1 base, with 8 bases between. Germline CDR1 reads SGHTA; CDR2 reads FQGTGA. CDR3 nucleotides: TGTGCCAGCAGCCTCCGGCAGAACACTGAAGCTTTCTTT. Translating gives CASSLRQNTEAFF.

J is TRBJ1-6 and V is TRBV5-1; D remains ambiguous. Between the trimmed V and J ends, which lost 4 bases and 6 bases, there was a span of 14 bases. The CDR3 contains 15 residues. Germline V gene lookup returns CDR1 SGHRS and CDR2 YFSETQ. The DNA for the CDR3 is TGCGCCAGCAGCCCCGGGGAGTCCACTAATTCACCCCTCCACTTT. It yields the protein CASSPGESTNSPLHF.

The DNA for the CDR3 is TGTGCCAGCAGGGGAAACACCGGGGAGCTGTTTTTT. It specifies CASRGNTGELFF. This chain uses TRBV6-5 with TRBJ2-2; D gene ambiguous. The CDR3 covers 12 residues. Trimming shortened V by 6 bases and J by 2 bases, and 4 bases separated the two germline ends. Per the germline V gene, CDR1 is MNHEY and CDR2 is SVGAGI.

This clone has only one observation. This chain joins TRBV19 and TRBJ2-2; D is perhaps TRBD2 (6 bases). The CDR3 covers 14 residues. With 1 base removed from V and 5 bases from J, the gap between germline ends came to 8 bases. Germline loops: CDR1 LNHDA, CDR2 SQIVND (reference sequence). The CDR3: CASSIAGTTGELFF. The DNA of the CDR3 is TGTGCCAGTAGTATAGCTGGGACTACCGGGGAGCTGTTTTTT.

The V and J genes are TRBV29-1 and TRBJ2-7, with 8 bases identical to TRBD2. Trimming at V came to 6 bases and at J to 2 bases, leaving 3 bases not matched to a gene. The CDR3 is made up of 12 amino acids. CDR1 is SQVTM, CDR2 ANQGSEA, per germline. CDR3 loop: CSVREGPYEQYF. The CDR3 DNA sequence: TGCAGCGTACGGGAGGGCCCCTACGAGCAGTACTTC.

Only one count was recorded for this clone. The V and J genes are TRBV7-6 and TRBJ2-3; 8 bases agree with TRBD2. The CDR3 extends over 15 amino acids. V was pared by 5 bases and J by 1 base, with 5 bases of the junction left unmatched. Germline V gene sequence: CDR1 SGHVS, CDR2 FNYEAQ. In DNA form, the CDR3 reads TGTGCCAGCAGCCGAGCGGGAGTTGGCACAGATACGCAGTATTTT. Translation gives CASSRAGVGTDTQYF.

The V gene is TRBV28, the J gene TRBJ2-5, with D perhaps matching TRBD1 (5 bases). Germline CDR1 reads MDHEN; CDR2 reads SYDVKM. Trimming cost V 8 bases and J 3 bases, with 10 bases left between them. This CDR3 has 12 residues. The CDR3 spells CASSKGKETQYF. The CDR3 DNA reads TGTGCCAGCTCTAAGGGGAAAGAGACCCAGTACTTC.

This clone was counted a single time. The V and J genes are TRBV30 and TRBJ2-3; perhaps TRBD2 as D (6 bases). CDR1 and CDR2 (germline): GTSNPN, SVGIG (reference sequence). Trimming pared 2 bases from V and 2 bases from J, leaving 14 bases between. The length of the CDR3 is 15 residues. Written as DNA, the CDR3 is TGTGCCTGGAGTTACCGGCGACTAGACACAGATACGCAGTATTTT. It yields the protein CAWSYRRLDTDTQYF.

The CDR3 sequence is CAINRGIDTQYF. CDR3 coding DNA: TGTGCCATCAATAGAGGCATAGATACGCAGTATTTT. V usage is TRBV10-3 and J usage is TRBJ2-3; the D is unclear. The CDR3 has 12 amino acids. The V and J ends lost 7 bases and 5 bases respectively, with 10 bases between them. Germline V gene lookup returns CDR1 ENHRY and CDR2 SYGVKD.

The chain carries TRBV25-1 and TRBJ2-2, with unresolved D. The CDR3 loop spans 13 amino acids. The V gene's germline CDR1 is MGHDK and CDR2 SYGVNS. V lost 0 bases to trimming and J lost 6 bases, with 5 bases between them. The CDR3 loop reads CASSEYTSGELFF. The CDR3 bases are TGTGCCAGCAGTGAATATACTTCCGGGGAGCTGTTTTTT.

The chain employs TRBV30 and TRBJ2-3, with D possibly TRBD1 on 6 matching bases. Trimming took 1 base from V and 3 from J, leaving 14 bases between them. Per germline, CDR1 GTSNPN and CDR2 SVGIG (reference sequence). The length of the CDR3 is 15 residues. CDR3 in amino acids: CAWSGRGGRTDTQYF. As DNA, the CDR3 is TGTGCCTGGAGTGGAAGAGGGGGAAGAACAGATACGCAGTATTTT.

This chain links TRBV2 with TRBJ1-5; D unresolved. CDR1 SNHLY and CDR2 FYNNEI come from the germline V gene. The V gene lost 3 bases and the J gene lost 1 base, with 7 bases spanning the gap. CDR3 length: 14 amino acids. CDR3 sequence reads: CASSESWSNQPQHF. CDR3 sequence (DNA): TGTGCCAGCAGTGAGAGTTGGAGCAATCAGCCCCAGCATTTT.

This clone is a singleton in its sample. The J gene is TRBJ1-1, the V gene TRBV29-1, with D possibly TRBD1 on 6 matching bases. CDR1 is SQVTM and CDR2 is ANQGSEA in the germline V gene. Between the trimmed V and J ends, which lost 4 bases and 7 bases, there was a span of 10 bases. The CDR3 loop spans 11 amino acids. CDR3: CSVGGAGEAFF. CDR3 bases: TGCAGCGTTGGGGGGGCAGGTGAAGCTTTCTTT.

This chain joins TRBV5-1 and TRBJ1-1, with D maybe TRBD1 (6 bases). Per germline, CDR1 SGHRS and CDR2 YFSETQ. The V end was cut by 0 bases, the J end by 4 bases, with 10 bases between. This CDR3 comprises 14 residues. CDR3 region: CASSLEGGGTEAFF. For the CDR3, the DNA is TGCGCCAGCAGCTTGGAGGGAGGGGGCACTGAAGCTTTCTTT.

The rearrangement links TRBV7-9 to TRBJ2-7; the match to TRBD1 covers 9 bases. J was trimmed by 6 bases and V by 1 base; bases with no gene match: 10. Per germline, CDR1 SEHNR and CDR2 FQNEAQ (reference sequence). The CDR3 is made up of 16 amino acids. The CDR3 nucleotides are TGTGCCAGCAGCTTAGAGGGGTGGGACAGGGAGCGCGAGCAGTACTTC. This codes for CASSLEGWDREREQYF. Together with reference TRBV7-9 and TRBJ2-7, the CDR3 gives the full variable domain: DTGVSQNPRHKITKRGQNVTFRCDPISEHNRLYWYRQTLGQGPEFLTYFQNEAQLEKSRLLSDRFSAERPKGSFSTLEIQRTEQGDSAMYLCASSLEGWDREREQYFGPGTRLTVT.

The rearrangement joins TRBV4-3 to TRBJ2-1; D might be TRBD1 or TRBD2, each matching 5 bases. V lost 0 bases to trimming and J lost 0 bases, with 9 bases between them. Germline V gene lookup returns CDR1 LGHNA and CDR2 YSLEER. The CDR3 covers 16 residues. The CDR3 sequence is CASSQDQGPSYNEQFF. In DNA form, the CDR3 reads TGCGCCAGCAGCCAAGACCAGGGACCCTCCTACAATGAGCAGTTCTTC.